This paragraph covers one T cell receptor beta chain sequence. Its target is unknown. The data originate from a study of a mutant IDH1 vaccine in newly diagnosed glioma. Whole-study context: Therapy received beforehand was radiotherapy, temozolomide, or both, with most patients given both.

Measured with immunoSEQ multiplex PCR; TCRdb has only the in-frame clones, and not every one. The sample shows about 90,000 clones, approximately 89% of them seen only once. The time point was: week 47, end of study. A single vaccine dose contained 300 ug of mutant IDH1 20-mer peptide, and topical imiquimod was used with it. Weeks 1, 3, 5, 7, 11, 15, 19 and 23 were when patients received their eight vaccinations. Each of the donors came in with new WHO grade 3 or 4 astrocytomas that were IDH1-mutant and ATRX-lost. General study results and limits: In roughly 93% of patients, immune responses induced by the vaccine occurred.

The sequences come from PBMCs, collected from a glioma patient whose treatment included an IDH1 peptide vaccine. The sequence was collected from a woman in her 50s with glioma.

The CDR3 region is CSAGTSGTGANVLTF. For the CDR3, the DNA is TGCAGCGCCGGGACTAGCGGGACGGGGGCCAACGTCCTGACTTTC. The chain is built from TRBV29-1 and TRBJ2-6, with 13 positions matching TRBD2. The germline CDR1 and CDR2 sequences are SQVTM and ANQGSEA. V lost 7 bases to trimming and J lost 4 bases; unmatched junction nucleotides: 4. This CDR3 contains 15 residues.